These 10 T cell receptor beta chains share one sample of origin, sequenced in a study of blood T cells in healthy people across ages. A second PCR, run for 7 to 11 cycles, used a sample-barcoded 5' primer plus a J-beta primer mix. Using its own MiXCR run on the 5' RACE reads, TCRdb lists one record per CDR3 protein. This sample has under 2,000,000 distinct CDR3 sequences, with around half found just once. Input material: blood. These receptors all stem from a woman aged 35 to 49 in good health.

The DNA of the CDR3 is TGCAGTGTCAAGCGGGGGTACAATGAGCAGTTCTTC. As protein: CSVKRGYNEQFF. The rearrangement uses TRBV20-1 and TRBJ2-1; 8 bases are shared with TRBD2. J was trimmed by 4 bases and V by 7 bases; bases with no gene match: 3. CDR3 length equals 12 residues. CDR1 is DFQATT, CDR2 SNEGSKA, per germline (reference sequence).

The V gene is TRBV4-2, the J gene TRBJ1-2; 9 positions match TRBD1. V lost 5 bases and J lost 4; bases outside the gene matches: 8. Germline V CDR1 and CDR2: LGHNA, YNFKEQ. The CDR3 covers 15 residues. The CDR3 is CASSSRDRASYGYTF. CDR3 nucleotide sequence: TGTGCCAGCAGCTCCCGGGACAGGGCCTCCTATGGCTACACCTTC.

CDR3 in amino acids: CASSQDSGGVHEQYF. The CDR3 coding sequence is TGCGCCAGCAGCCAAGATAGCGGGGGGGTGCATGAGCAGTACTTC. The J gene is TRBJ2-5, the V gene TRBV4-3; 11 bases align to TRBD2. The CDR3 consists of 15 residues. Germline lookup yields CDR1 LGHNA and CDR2 YSLEER. V dropped 0 bases and J dropped 11; count of bases not matched to a gene: 8.

This clonotype turned up a few times. V is TRBV20-1 and J is TRBJ1-2; perhaps TRBD1 as D (5 bases). Trimming left V 6 bases short and J 0 bases short, with 14 bases between. Germline CDR1 DFQATT, CDR2 SNEGSKA (reference sequence). CDR3 length: 14 residues. CDR3 nucleotides: TGCAGTGCCGCAGGCCCAGGGTCTAACTATGGCTACACCTTC. The encoded protein is CSAAGPGSNYGYTF.

This chain joins TRBV16 and TRBJ1-5; tentatively, D is TRBD1 (5 bases). Germline assignment: CDR1 KGHSY and CDR2 FQNENV. The V gene lost 7 bases and the J gene lost 7 bases, with 14 bases spanning the gap. This CDR3 is built from 13 residues. In DNA form, the CDR3 reads TGTGCCAGCATGAACTTAGGGGTACAGCCCCAGCATTTT. It encodes CASMNLGVQPQHF.

The chain carries TRBV20-1 and TRBJ1-2; D perhaps matches TRBD1 (5 bases). Trimming cost V 3 bases and J 0 bases, with 14 bases left between them. This CDR3 contains 15 residues. Per germline, CDR1 DFQATT and CDR2 SNEGSKA (reference sequence). The CDR3 reads CSASSAGLTNYGYTF. The CDR3 DNA follows: TGCAGTGCTAGTTCGGCAGGGTTAACTAACTATGGCTACACCTTC.

The chain uses TRBV15 and TRBJ1-5; no clear D. Per the germline V gene, CDR1 is LNHNV and CDR2 is YYDKDF (reference sequence). Trimming removed 0 bases from V and 3 bases from J, with 15 bases in between. The CDR3 contains 17 residues. CDR3 amino acids: CATSRDNDRYYNQPQHF. DNA for the CDR3: TGTGCCACCAGCAGAGATAACGACCGATATTACAATCAGCCCCAGCATTTT.

The chain is built from TRBV15 and TRBJ2-5, with D tentatively TRBD2 (5 bases). Germline V gene lookup returns CDR1 LNHNV and CDR2 YYDKDF (reference sequence). Trimming stripped 3 bases from V and 9 bases from J, with 29 bases between. The CDR3 totals 18 residues. The CDR3 DNA sequence: TGTGCCACCAGCAGGGACGAGCGACTATCGACTCCCCCTCAGCCCCAGTACTTC. Residues: CATSRDERLSTPPQPQYF.

The chain recombines TRBV7-2 with TRBJ1-5; 7 positions match TRBD1. Germline V lookup: CDR1 SGHTA, CDR2 FQGNSA. CDR3 length: 15 amino acids. With V trimmed by 3 bases and J by 7 bases, 9 bases remained unmatched. CDR3 loop: CASSFDRARNQPQHF. Written as DNA, the CDR3 is TGTGCCAGCAGCTTCGACAGGGCTCGTAACCAGCCCCAGCATTTT.

V is TRBV4-3 and J is TRBJ2-4; the match to TRBD1 covers 8 bases. The assigned J gene may be wrong: the sequence end matches TRBJ2-7 better. The CDR3 runs 16 residues. CDR1 LGHNA and CDR2 YSLEER come from the germline V gene. CDR3 sequence: CASSQDSSGGFYEQYF. The DNA for the CDR3 is TGCGCCAGCAGCCAAGATTCTTCAGGGGGCTTCTACGAGCAGTACTTC.